The following is a TCR beta chain sequence with its context. The PCR employed 60 Vbeta primers together with 13 Jbeta primers. Generated by immunoSEQ multiplex PCR, the TCRdb table keeps only in-frame clones and is missing some. The sample shows 200,000 or so clones, 82% of them seen only once. The data are from a study of cytomegalovirus exposure and HLA in healthy donors. Study-wide background: Prior work identified around 110 million unique TCR beta sequences in roughly 190 million T cells.

Per the germline V gene, CDR1 is SGHTS and CDR2 is YDEGEE. This CDR3 is 19 amino acids long. V was clipped by 0 bases and J by 2 bases; unmatched bases: 11. The chain is built from TRBV5-8 and TRBJ2-1, with 10 nucleotides matching TRBD2. Input material: PBMCs. The sequence derives from a woman aged 50 to 60 in good health and CMV-seropositive. The CDR3, as DNA: TGTGCCAGCAGCTTGGAGGTGTTAACTAGCGGGACGCCCTACAATGAGCAGTTCTTC. The encoded protein is CASSLEVLTSGTPYNEQFF.